This T cell receptor beta chain was recorded in a study of beta chain features in type 1 diabetes. The investigators reverse transcribed all of the isolated RNA, so they sequenced expressed TCRB transcripts. Assay used: immunoSEQ multiplex PCR; TCRdb lists only in-frame clones, some missing. The table has some 410,000 clones, 14% seen once. The specimen sequenced was naive CD4+ T cells from blood. The receptor was derived from a man between 25 and 39 years old in good health.

In DNA, the CDR3 is TGTGCCAGCAGCCAAGGGGCATACAATTACAATGAGCAGTTCTTC. Its protein product is CASSQGAYNYNEQFF. The chain couples TRBV7-9 to TRBJ2-1; tentatively, D is TRBD1 (5 bases). Trimming shortened V by 5 bases and J by 4 bases, and 15 bases separated the two germline ends. Germline lookup yields CDR1 SEHNR and CDR2 FQNEAQ (reference sequence). CDR3 length: 15 amino acids.